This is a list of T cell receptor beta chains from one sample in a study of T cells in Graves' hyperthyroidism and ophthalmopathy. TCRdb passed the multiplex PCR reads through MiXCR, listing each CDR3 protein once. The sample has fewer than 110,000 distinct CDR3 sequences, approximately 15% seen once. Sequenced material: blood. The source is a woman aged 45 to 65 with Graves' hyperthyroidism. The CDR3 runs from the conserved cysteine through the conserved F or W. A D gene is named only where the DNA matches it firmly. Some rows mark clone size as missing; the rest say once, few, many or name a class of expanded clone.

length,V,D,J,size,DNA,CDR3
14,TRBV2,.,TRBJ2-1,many,TGTGCCAGCAGTGCGGATAGCTCCTACAATGAGCAGTTCTTC,CASSADSSYNEQFF
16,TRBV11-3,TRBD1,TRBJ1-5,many,TGTGCCAGCAGCCTCCGGGACAGGGGGCCTGATCAGCCCCAGCATTTT,CASSLRDRGPDQPQHF
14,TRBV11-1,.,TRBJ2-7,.,TGTGCCAGCAGCTATGGAGAAAGTGGCTACGAGCAGTACTTC,CASSYGESGYEQYF
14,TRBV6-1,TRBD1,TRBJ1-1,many,TGTGCCAGCAGGAAGACAGGGCCGAACACTGAAGCTTTCTTT,CASRKTGPNTEAFF
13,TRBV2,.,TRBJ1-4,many,TGTGCCAGCCACGTGAGGGCAAATGAAAAACTGTTTTTT,CASHVRANEKLFF
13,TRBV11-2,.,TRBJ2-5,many,TGTGCCAGCAGCTTCGGCATTCAAGAGACCCAGTACTTC,CASSFGIQETQYF
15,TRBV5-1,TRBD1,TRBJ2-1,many,TGCGCCAGCAATCCCGGGACAGGGCCGTTTGATGAGCAGTTCTTC,CASNPGTGPFDEQFF
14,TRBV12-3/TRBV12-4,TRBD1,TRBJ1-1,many,TGTGCCAGCAGAGGTATGGACAGGGTATCTGGAGCTTTCTTT,CASRGMDRVSGAFF
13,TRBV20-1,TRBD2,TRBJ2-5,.,TGCAGTGCTAGAAGGCTGGGGGGGGAGACCCAGTACTTC,CSARRLGGETQYF
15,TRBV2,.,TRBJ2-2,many,TGTGCCAGCAGCGAGCGAGGGAGGCTTACCGGGGAGCTGTTTTTT,CASSERGRLTGELFF
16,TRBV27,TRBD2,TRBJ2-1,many,TGTGCCAGCAGTACCCTCTTCAGCGGGAGGGGGAATGAGCAGTTCTTC,CASSTLFSGRGNEQFF
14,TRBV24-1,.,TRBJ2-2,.,TGTGCCACCAGTCACGGGGCAAACACCGGGGAGCTGTTTTTT,CATSHGANTGELFF
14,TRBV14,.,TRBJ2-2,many,TGTGCCAGCAGCCAAGACACCACCACCGGGGAGCTGTTTTTT,CASSQDTTTGELFF
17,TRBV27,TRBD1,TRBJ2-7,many,TGTGCCAGCAGTGCCCGGCGGGGACAGGGGGTCTACGGCGAGCAGTACTTC,CASSARRGQGVYGEQYF
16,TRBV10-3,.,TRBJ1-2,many,TGTGCCATCAGTGGTCTAAGCAGGCTTGCTAACTATGGCTACACCTTC,CAISGLSRLANYGYTF
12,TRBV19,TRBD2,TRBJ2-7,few,TGTGCCAGCCTAGGACTAGCGGGAGACCTGTACTTC,CASLGLAGDLYF
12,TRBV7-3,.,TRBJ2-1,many,TGTGCCAGCAGCTTCTATGCAGGGGAGCAGTTCTTC,CASSFYAGEQFF
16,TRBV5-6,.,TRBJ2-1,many,TGTGCCAGCAGCTTGGATGCCGGGGGCCACTACAATGAGCAGTTCTTC,CASSLDAGGHYNEQFF
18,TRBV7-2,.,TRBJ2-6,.,TGTGCCAGCAGCCTTTTCGGGACACGGTTCTCTGGGGCCAACGTCCTGACTTTC,CASSLFGTRFSGANVLTF
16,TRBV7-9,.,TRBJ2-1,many,TGTGCCAGCAGCTTAGGGCGGGCGAGCTCCTACAATGAGCAGTTCTTC,CASSLGRASSYNEQFF
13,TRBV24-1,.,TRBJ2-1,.,TGTGCCACCAGCCAGACCCCTGGAGATGAGCAGTTCTTC,CATSQTPGDEQFF
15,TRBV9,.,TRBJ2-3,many,TGTGCCAGCAGCCCATCGATTGCGGGGCTAGATACGCAGTATTTT,CASSPSIAGLDTQYF
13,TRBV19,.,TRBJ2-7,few,TGTGCCAGTAGTATTGGACAGAACTACGAGCAGTACTTC,CASSIGQNYEQYF
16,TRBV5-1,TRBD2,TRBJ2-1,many,TGCGCCAGCAGCTTGGATTCGGGGGGGGCGGGCGATGAGCAGTTCTTC,CASSLDSGGAGDEQFF
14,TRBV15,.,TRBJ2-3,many,TGTGCCACCAGCAGAGGAGAGAGCACAGATACGCAGTATTTT,CATSRGESTDTQYF
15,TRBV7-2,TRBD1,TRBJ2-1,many,TGTGCCAGCAGCTCCGGACAGGGGACGTACAATGAGCAGTTCTTC,CASSSGQGTYNEQFF
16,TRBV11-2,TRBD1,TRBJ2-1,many,TGTGCCAGCAGCATAGGAGGGACAGGGGGCTACAATGAGCAGTTCTTC,CASSIGGTGGYNEQFF
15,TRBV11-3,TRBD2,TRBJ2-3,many,TGTGCCAGCAGCTTTGGCGGGAGGATCTCAGATACGCAGTATTTT,CASSFGGRISDTQYF
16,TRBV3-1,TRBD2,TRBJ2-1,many,TGTGCCAGCAGCCCAGGACTAGCGGGAGGATACAATGAGCAGTTCTTC,CASSPGLAGGYNEQFF
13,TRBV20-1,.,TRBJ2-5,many,TGCAGTGGGGGACTTCGTCGGGTGGAGACCCAGTACTTC,CSGGLRRVETQYF
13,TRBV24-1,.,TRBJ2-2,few,TGTGCCACCCTAGGACCCTACACCGGGGAGCTGTTTTTT,CATLGPYTGELFF
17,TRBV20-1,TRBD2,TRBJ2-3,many,TGCAGTGCTAGAGGGATAGACCGCGGGAGGGTGATAGATACGCAGTATTTT,CSARGIDRGRVIDTQYF
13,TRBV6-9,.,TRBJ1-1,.,TGTGCCAGCAGTTATGAGGGTGACACTGAAGCTTTCTTT,CASSYEGDTEAFF
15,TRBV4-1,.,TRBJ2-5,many,TGCGCCAGCAGCCAAGAGGGCAGGGGAATGGAGACCCAGTACTTC,CASSQEGRGMETQYF
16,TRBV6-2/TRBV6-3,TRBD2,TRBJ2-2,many,TGTGCCAGCAGTTGGACTAGCGGGAGTTGGACCGGGGAGCTGTTTTTT,CASSWTSGSWTGELFF
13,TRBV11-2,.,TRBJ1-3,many,TGTGCCAGCAGCTCGACGACTGGAAACACCATATATTTT,CASSSTTGNTIYF
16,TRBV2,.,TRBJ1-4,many,TGTGCCAGCAGTGAAGCGCTTTTGGCAGGGGAAGAAAAACTGTTTTTT,CASSEALLAGEEKLFF
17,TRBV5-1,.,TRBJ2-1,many,TGCGCCAGCAGCTTGGACCGGCTAGAGCTCCCTTATAATGAGCAGTTCTTC,CASSLDRLELPYNEQFF
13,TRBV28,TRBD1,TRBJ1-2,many,TGTGCCAGCAGTTTACAGGGGGTCGGAGGCTACACCTTC,CASSLQGVGGYTF
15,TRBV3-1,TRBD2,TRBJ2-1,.,TGTGCCAGCAGCCAAGGGGGACTAGCGGGGAATGAGCAGTTCTTC,CASSQGGLAGNEQFF
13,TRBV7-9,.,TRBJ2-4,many,TGTGCCAGCAGCTTAGCGGACGCAAACATTCAGTACTTC,CASSLADANIQYF
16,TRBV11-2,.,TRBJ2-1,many,TGTGCCAGCAGCTTACTCCCGGGACTGACCTACAATGAGCAGTTCTTC,CASSLLPGLTYNEQFF
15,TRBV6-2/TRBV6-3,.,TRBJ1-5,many,TGTGCCAGCATGAAGCGACAGGTGATGAATCAGCCCCAGCATTTT,CASMKRQVMNQPQHF
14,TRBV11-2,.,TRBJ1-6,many,TGTGCCAGCAGCTTCGCAGGGCCTATTTCACCCCTCCACTTT,CASSFAGPISPLHF
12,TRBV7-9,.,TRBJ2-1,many,TGTGCCAGCAGCTTATCGGCGGGCGAGCAGTTCTTC,CASSLSAGEQFF
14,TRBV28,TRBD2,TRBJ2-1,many,TGTGCCAGCAGCCGGGGAGGGGAGAACAATGAGCAGTTCTTC,CASSRGGENNEQFF
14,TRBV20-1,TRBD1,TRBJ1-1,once,TGCAGTGCTAGGAAGACAGGGTGGGACACTGAAGCTTTCTTT,CSARKTGWDTEAFF
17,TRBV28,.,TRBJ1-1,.,TGTGCCAGCAGGGGGCGGGGGGCGAGGGGGGGGAACACTGAAGCTTTCTTT,CASRGRGARGGNTEAFF